This T cell receptor beta chain comes out of a study of shared clonotypes between healthy human individuals. Clones were read by immunoSEQ multiplex PCR, and TCRdb kept only the in-frame ones, dropping some. In the table there are roughly 2.6 million clones, just over 90% of which are singletons. Germline V lookup: CDR1 SNHLY, CDR2 FYNNEI. V was pared by 1 base and J by 6 bases, with 13 bases between. This CDR3 is 15 amino acids long. The chain employs TRBV2 and TRBJ1-5; D uncertain. The specimen was naive CD4+ T cells sorted from blood. Subset of the sample: CD45RA+ positively selected. The receptor was derived from a young man in good health. DNA of the CDR3: TGTGCCAGCAGTGAAGAGGTGCAGGTGGGTCAGCCCCAGCATTTT. It specifies CASSEEVQVGQPQHF.